Listed here are 16 T cell receptor beta chains from one sample, sequenced in a study of technical replicates of blood from several donors (dated by TCRdb to about 2017). The library was produced with the immunoSEQ multiplex PCR assay. This is the immuneACCESS table as TCRdb keeps it, with only in-frame sequences that have V and J called. A part of the clones is gone; compared with another copy, unresolved V genes explain less than half, and the rest is unexplained. The sample contains 85,000 to 100,000 clones, nearly 95% of them found a single time. The ten largest clonotypes hold over 0.25% of the sample. Material: T cells isolated from PBMCs. These TCRs come from a human donor in good health.

J is TRBJ2-1 and V is TRBV2; possible D gene TRBD1, 5 bases. Trimming shortened V by 6 bases and J by 7 bases, and 16 bases separated the two germline ends. Germline V gene data show CDR1 as SNHLY and CDR2 as FYNNEI. The length of the CDR3 is 14 residues. The CDR3 protein is CASSANRMGNEQFF. CDR3 nucleotide sequence: TGTGCCAGCAGCGCCAACAGGATGGGGAATGAGCAGTTCTTC. Using reference TRBV2 and TRBJ2-1 for the parts outside the CDR3, the full variable domain is EPEVTQTPSHQVTQMGQEVILRCVPISNHLYFYWYRQILGQKVEFLVSFYNNEISEKSEIFDDQFSVERPDGSNFTLKIRSTKLEDSAMYFCASSANRMGNEQFFGPGTRLTVL.

This clone was counted a single time. The chain has TRBV10-1 and TRBJ2-3, with 7 bases fitting TRBD1. The trim removed 6 bases at V and 4 bases at J, leaving 7 bases unmatched. CDR3 length: 14 residues. Per the germline V gene, CDR1 is WNHNN and CDR2 is SYGVQD (reference sequence). The DNA for the CDR3 is TGCGCCAGCAGCTCCGACAGGGTATCAGATACGCAGTATTTT. Its translation: CASSSDRVSDTQYF.

The chain recombines TRBV5-1 with TRBJ2-5, with 8 bases lining up with TRBD1. The CDR3 is made up of 14 amino acids. Germline V lookup: CDR1 SGHRS, CDR2 YFSETQ. The V and J ends lost 4 bases and 7 bases, in that order; junction bases with no gene match: 9. In DNA, the CDR3 is TGCGCCAGCAGCCCCCAGGGGGCCCCGGGGACCCAGTACTTC. Its translation is CASSPQGAPGTQYF.

The chain has TRBV28 and TRBJ1-1, with no clear D. The CDR3 sequence is 13 residues long. Germline loops: CDR1 MDHEN, CDR2 SYDVKM. With 7 bases removed from V and 1 base from J, the gap between germline ends came to 10 bases. The CDR3 reads CASTTGRNTEAFF. For the CDR3, the DNA is TGTGCCAGCACTACCGGGAGGAACACTGAAGCTTTCTTT.

The V call is TRBV19, the J call TRBJ2-1; TRBD1 matches at 8 bases. V gave up 5 bases and J gave up 0 bases; unmatched junction bases: 6. The CDR3 runs to 16 residues. CDR1 is LNHDA and CDR2 is SQIVND in the germline V gene (reference sequence). Written as DNA, the CDR3 is TGTGCCAGTAGTGCGGGACAGGCGATCTCCTACAATGAGCAGTTCTTC. As protein: CASSAGQAISYNEQFF.

This chain joins TRBV19 and TRBJ2-1, with 12 bases that match TRBD1. Germline trimming cut 4 bases from V and 4 bases from J; bases unmatched to any gene: 5. Looked up from germline, CDR1 is LNHDA and CDR2 is SQIVND (reference sequence). The CDR3 extends over 16 amino acids. CDR3 sequence (DNA): TGTGCCAGTAGTACTCTGGGACAGGGGGCGTACAATGAGCAGTTCTTC. Amino acids: CASSTLGQGAYNEQFF.

The chain is built from TRBV7-9 and TRBJ2-1; 9 nucleotides agree with TRBD1. CDR1 is SEHNR and CDR2 is FQNEAQ in the germline V gene (reference sequence). This CDR3 is 15 amino acids long. Trimming cost V 5 bases and J 5 bases; bases outside gene matches: 7. CDR3 residues: CASSLPRDRDNEQFF. The DNA of the CDR3 is TGTGCCAGCAGCCTCCCCCGGGACAGGGACAATGAGCAGTTCTTC.

This clone was seen once. This sequence joins TRBV18 and TRBJ2-7; D possibly corresponds to TRBD1 (5 bases). Trimming took 3 bases from V and 4 from J, leaving 16 bases between them. CDR1 is KGHSH, CDR2 LQKENI, per germline. There are 15 residues in the CDR3. This chain's CDR3 is CASSPSRSGKYEQYF. The DNA for the CDR3 is TGTGCCAGCTCACCTAGTCGGTCAGGGAAATACGAGCAGTACTTC.

The chain combines TRBV7-8 with TRBJ1-1, with a possible D match to TRBD1 (6 bases). CDR3 length equals 15 residues. V lost 0 bases and J 2 bases, leaving 10 bases between the germline ends. Germline V gene data show CDR1 as SGHVS and CDR2 as FQNEAQ. This CDR3 reads CASSLAQTGNTEAFF. As DNA, the CDR3 is TGTGCCAGCAGCTTAGCGCAGACAGGCAACACTGAAGCTTTCTTT.

This clone was seen just once. The chain joins TRBV6-5 to TRBJ1-1; TRBD1 might be the D (5 bases). The germline V gene has CDR1 MNHEY and CDR2 SVGAGI. The CDR3 has 16 amino acids. The V end was cut by 0 bases, the J end by 0 bases, with 11 bases between. The CDR3 is CASSYSLTGLNTEAFF. The CDR3 DNA is TGTGCCAGCAGTTACTCCCTTACAGGCCTGAACACTGAAGCTTTCTTT.

This clone was seen just once. V usage is TRBV12-5 and J usage is TRBJ1-3; D gene unclear. V was cut by 2 bases and J by 0 bases, with 14 bases left in between. This CDR3 is 17 amino acids long. CDR1 is LGHNT and CDR2 is FRNRAP in the germline V gene. CDR3 region: CASGLLPGFSSGNTIYF. The CDR3 DNA reads TGTGCTAGTGGTTTGTTACCGGGTTTCAGCTCTGGAAACACCATATATTTT.

The J gene is TRBJ2-7, the V gene TRBV6-1; D not resolved. Trimming shortened V by 4 bases and J by 4 bases, and 14 bases separated the two germline ends. The CDR3 length is 14 residues. In germline, CDR1 is MNHNS, CDR2 SASEGT. The CDR3 DNA reads TGTGCCAGCAGTGTAGGTCTAGATGGGTACGAGCAGTACTTC. The encoded protein is CASSVGLDGYEQYF.

The chain has TRBV5-5 and TRBJ2-1; 7 bases are a match to TRBD1. V gave up 4 bases and J gave up 8 bases; unmatched junction bases: 6. CDR1 and CDR2 (germline): SGHKS, YYEKEE (reference sequence). The CDR3 spans 13 residues. CDR3 region: CASSPHRGHEQFF. CDR3 nucleotide sequence: TGTGCCAGCAGCCCCCACAGGGGCCATGAGCAGTTCTTC. Full variable domain (remainder filled in from reference TRBV5-5 and TRBJ2-1): DAGVTQSPTHLIKTRGQQVTLRCSPISGHKSVSWYQQVLGQGPQFIFQYYEKEERGRGNFPDRFSARQFPNYSSELNVNALLLGDSALYLCASSPHRGHEQFFGPGTRLTVL.

This chain uses TRBV7-2 with TRBJ1-2; D call uncertain. V lost 2 bases to trimming and J lost 8 bases, with 15 bases between them. Per germline, CDR1 SGHTA and CDR2 FQGNSA. This CDR3 region has 14 residues. The CDR3 bases are TGTGCCAGCAGCTTAATCAGCGTCCAGTCGGGCTACACCTTC. Protein sequence: CASSLISVQSGYTF.

Written as DNA, the CDR3 is TGTGCCAGCAGGCAAACTAGCGGGGGGCCAAATGAGCAGTTCTTC. Residues: CASRQTSGGPNEQFF. The gene calls are TRBV5-4 and TRBJ2-1; 12 nucleotides match TRBD2. Trimming cost V 5 bases and J 7 bases; bases outside gene matches: 7. The CDR3 consists of 15 residues. From germline, CDR1 is SGHNT and CDR2 YYREEE (reference sequence).

The chain employs TRBV7-9 and TRBJ1-1; D not certain. The germline V and J ends were trimmed by 1 base and 1 base, with 7 bases remaining between them. Looked up from germline, CDR1 is SEHNR and CDR2 is FQNEAQ (reference sequence). The CDR3 consists of 14 residues. The CDR3 loop is CASSLDPGNTEAFF. The CDR3 DNA reads TGTGCCAGCAGCTTAGATCCGGGGAACACTGAAGCTTTCTTT. Supplemented by reference TRBV7-9 and TRBJ1-1, the full variable domain reads DTGVSQNPRHKITKRGQNVTFRCDPISEHNRLYWYRQTLGQGPEFLTYFQNEAQLEKSRLLSDRFSAERPKGSFSTLEIQRTEQGDSAMYLCASSLDPGNTEAFFGQGTRLTVV.